This T cell receptor (beta chain) was retrieved from a study of T cell repertoires in cytomegalovirus infection. Overall study findings and caveats: Dominating the ex vivo response were TCR beta clonotypes that were CMV-specific and HLA-C-restricted. Frequencies of public TCR beta families were cumulated, and this identified carriers of CMV plus the relevant HLA.

TCRdb redid the calling of the reads with MiXCR, one entry per CDR3 protein. The table shows about 260,000 distinct CDR3 sequences, with roughly an eighth occurring only once. V was cut by 5 bases and J by 4 bases, with 27 bases left in between. In germline, CDR1 is DFQATT, CDR2 SNEGSKA (reference sequence). The CDR3 length is 18 residues. As concerns this clonotype: Its antigen is as yet unknown.

The clonotype comes from a human donor in good health (CMV status not recorded). Some clones in this sample may be carry-over from other donors' samples. The gene calls are TRBV20-1 and TRBJ2-1; tentative D call: TRBD1 (6 bases). Sequenced input: PBMCs. The CDR3 DNA reads as TGCAGTGCTCCCCCAGGCGACAGGAGGATCCTTGTGTACAATGAGCAGTTCTTC. Translating gives CSAPPGDRRILVYNEQFF.